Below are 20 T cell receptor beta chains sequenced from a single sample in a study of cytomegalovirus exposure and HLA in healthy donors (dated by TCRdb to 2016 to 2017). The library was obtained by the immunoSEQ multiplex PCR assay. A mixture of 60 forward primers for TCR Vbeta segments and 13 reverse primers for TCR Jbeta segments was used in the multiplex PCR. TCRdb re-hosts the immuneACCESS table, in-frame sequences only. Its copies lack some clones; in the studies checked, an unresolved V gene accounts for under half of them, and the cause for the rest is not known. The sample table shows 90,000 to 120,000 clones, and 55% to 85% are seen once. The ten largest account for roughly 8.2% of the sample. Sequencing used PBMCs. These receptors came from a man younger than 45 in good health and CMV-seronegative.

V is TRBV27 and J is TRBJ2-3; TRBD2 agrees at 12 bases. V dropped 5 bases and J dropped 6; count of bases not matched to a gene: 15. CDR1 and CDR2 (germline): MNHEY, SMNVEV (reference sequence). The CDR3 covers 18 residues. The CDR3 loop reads CASSTGLAGFPIRDTQYF. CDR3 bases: TGTGCCAGCAGTACAGGACTAGCGGGATTCCCAATCAGGGATACGCAGTATTTT.

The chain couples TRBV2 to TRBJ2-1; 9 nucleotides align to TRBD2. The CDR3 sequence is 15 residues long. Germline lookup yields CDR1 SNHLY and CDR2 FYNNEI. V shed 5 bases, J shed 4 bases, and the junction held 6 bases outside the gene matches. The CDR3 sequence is CASSPGTSPYNEQFF. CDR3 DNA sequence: TGTGCCAGCAGTCCCGGGACTAGCCCTTACAATGAGCAGTTCTTC.

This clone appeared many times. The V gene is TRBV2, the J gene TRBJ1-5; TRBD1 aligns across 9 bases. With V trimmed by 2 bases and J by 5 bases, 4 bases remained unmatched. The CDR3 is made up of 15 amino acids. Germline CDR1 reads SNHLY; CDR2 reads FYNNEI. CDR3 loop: CASSERDREHQPQHF. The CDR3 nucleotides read TGTGCCAGCAGTGAACGGGACAGGGAGCATCAGCCCCAGCATTTT.

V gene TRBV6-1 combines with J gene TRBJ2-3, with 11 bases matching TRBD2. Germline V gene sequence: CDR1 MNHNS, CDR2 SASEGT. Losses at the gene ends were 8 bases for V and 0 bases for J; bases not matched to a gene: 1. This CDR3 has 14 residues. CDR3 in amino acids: CASRLAGSTDTQYF. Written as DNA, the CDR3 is TGTGCCAGCCGACTAGCGGGGAGCACAGATACGCAGTATTTT.

CDR3 amino acids: CASSLGGAGTGELFF. CDR3 bases: TGTGCCAGCAGTCTGGGGGGGGCGGGGACCGGGGAGCTGTTTTTT. This sequence joins TRBV27 and TRBJ2-2, with D possibly matching TRBD2 (7 bases). V was clipped by 5 bases and J by 5 bases, with 15 bases between them. Germline values: CDR1 MNHEY, CDR2 SMNVEV (reference sequence). This CDR3 is built from 15 residues.

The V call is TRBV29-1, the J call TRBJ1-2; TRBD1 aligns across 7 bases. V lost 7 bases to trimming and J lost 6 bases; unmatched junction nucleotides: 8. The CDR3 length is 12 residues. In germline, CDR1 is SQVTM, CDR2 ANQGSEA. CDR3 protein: CSAQGGGDGYTF. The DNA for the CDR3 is TGCAGCGCTCAAGGGGGCGGGGATGGCTACACCTTC.

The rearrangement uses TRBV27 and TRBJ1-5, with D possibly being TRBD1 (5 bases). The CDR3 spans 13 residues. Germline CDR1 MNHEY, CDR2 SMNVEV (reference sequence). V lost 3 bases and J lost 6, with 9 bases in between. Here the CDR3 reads CASSLGGTQPQHF. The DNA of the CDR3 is TGTGCCAGCAGTTTGGGAGGGACTCAGCCCCAGCATTTT.

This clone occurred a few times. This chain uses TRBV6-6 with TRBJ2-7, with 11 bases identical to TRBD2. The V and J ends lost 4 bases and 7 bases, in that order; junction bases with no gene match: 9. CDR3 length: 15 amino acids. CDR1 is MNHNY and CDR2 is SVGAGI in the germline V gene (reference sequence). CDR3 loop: CASSSQLAGAREQYF. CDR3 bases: TGTGCCAGCAGTTCTCAACTAGCGGGAGCGCGGGAGCAGTACTTC.

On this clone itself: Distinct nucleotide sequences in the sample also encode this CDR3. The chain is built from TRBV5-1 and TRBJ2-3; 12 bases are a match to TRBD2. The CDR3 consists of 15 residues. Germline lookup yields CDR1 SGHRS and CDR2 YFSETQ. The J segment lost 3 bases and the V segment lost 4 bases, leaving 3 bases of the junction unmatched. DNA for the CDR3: TGCGCCAGCAGCACCCTAGCGGGGGGGACAGATACGCAGTATTTT. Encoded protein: CASSTLAGGTDTQYF. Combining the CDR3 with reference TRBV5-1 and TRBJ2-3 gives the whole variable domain KAGVTQTPRYLIKTRGQQVTLSCSPISGHRSVSWYQQTPGQGLQFLFEYFSETQRNKGNFPGRFSGRQFSNSRSEMNVSTLELGDSALYLCASSTLAGGTDTQYFGPGTRLTVL.

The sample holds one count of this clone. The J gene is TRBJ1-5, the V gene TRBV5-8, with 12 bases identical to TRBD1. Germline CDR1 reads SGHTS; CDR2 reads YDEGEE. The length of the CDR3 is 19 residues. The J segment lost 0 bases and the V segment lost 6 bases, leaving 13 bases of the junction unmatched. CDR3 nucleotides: TGTGCCAGCAACTATCTACCGGGACAGGGGGCTACTAGCAATCAGCCCCAGCATTTT. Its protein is CASNYLPGQGATSNQPQHF.

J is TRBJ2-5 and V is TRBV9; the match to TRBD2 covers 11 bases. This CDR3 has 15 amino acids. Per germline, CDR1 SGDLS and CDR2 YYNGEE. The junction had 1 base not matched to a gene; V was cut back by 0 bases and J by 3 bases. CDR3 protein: CASSVVGLAEETQYF. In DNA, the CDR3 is TGTGCCAGCAGCGTAGTGGGACTAGCGGAAGAGACCCAGTACTTC.

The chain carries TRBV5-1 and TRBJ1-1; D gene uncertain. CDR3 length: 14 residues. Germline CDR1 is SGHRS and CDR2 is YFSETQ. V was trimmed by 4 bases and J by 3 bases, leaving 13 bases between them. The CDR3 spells CASSPDTSYTEAFF. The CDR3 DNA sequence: TGCGCCAGCAGCCCCGACACAAGTTACACTGAAGCTTTCTTT.

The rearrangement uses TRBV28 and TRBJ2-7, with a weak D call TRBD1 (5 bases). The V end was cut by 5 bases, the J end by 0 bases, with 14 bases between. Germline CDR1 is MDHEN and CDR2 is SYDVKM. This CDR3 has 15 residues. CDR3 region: CASSTTAGPSYEQYF. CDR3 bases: TGTGCCAGCAGTACGACGGCAGGGCCCTCCTACGAGCAGTACTTC.

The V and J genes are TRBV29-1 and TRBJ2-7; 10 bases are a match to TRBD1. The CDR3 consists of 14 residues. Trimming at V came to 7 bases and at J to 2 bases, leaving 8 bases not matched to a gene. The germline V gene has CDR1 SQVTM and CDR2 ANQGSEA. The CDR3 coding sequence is TGCAGCGCACAGACAGGGGGCAATACCTACGAGCAGTACTTC. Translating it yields CSAQTGGNTYEQYF.

CDR3 region: CASSVTGYNEQFF. The CDR3 nucleotides read TGTGCCAGTAGTGTCACAGGGTACAATGAGCAGTTCTTC. The chain combines TRBV19 with TRBJ2-1; D may be TRBD1 (6 bases). The CDR3 loop spans 13 amino acids. V was shortened by 5 bases and J by 4 bases, with 9 bases between the two germline ends. Germline V gene sequence: CDR1 LNHDA, CDR2 SQIVND (reference sequence).

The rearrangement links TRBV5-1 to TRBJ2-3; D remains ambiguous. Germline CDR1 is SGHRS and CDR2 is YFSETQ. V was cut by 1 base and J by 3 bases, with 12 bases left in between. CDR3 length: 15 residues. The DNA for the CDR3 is TGCGCCAGCAGCTTGCTGGTTTCCAGAACAGATACGCAGTATTTT. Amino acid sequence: CASSLLVSRTDTQYF.

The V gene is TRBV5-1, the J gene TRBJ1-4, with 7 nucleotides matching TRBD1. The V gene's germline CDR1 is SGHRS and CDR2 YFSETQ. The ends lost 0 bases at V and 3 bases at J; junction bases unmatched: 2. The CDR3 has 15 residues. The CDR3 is CASSLVQGANEKLFF. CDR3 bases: TGCGCCAGCAGCTTGGTGCAGGGGGCTAATGAAAAACTGTTTTTT.

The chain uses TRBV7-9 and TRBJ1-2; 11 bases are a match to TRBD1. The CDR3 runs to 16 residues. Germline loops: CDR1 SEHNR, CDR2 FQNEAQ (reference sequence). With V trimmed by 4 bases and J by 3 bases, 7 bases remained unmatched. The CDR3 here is CASSSDRGRGHYGYTF. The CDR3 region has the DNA TGTGCCAGCAGCTCGGACAGGGGGCGAGGTCACTATGGCTACACCTTC. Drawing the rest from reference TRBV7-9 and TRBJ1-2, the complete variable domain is DTGVSQNPRHKITKRGQNVTFRCDPISEHNRLYWYRQTLGQGPEFLTYFQNEAQLEKSRLLSDRFSAERPKGSFSTLEIQRTEQGDSAMYLCASSSDRGRGHYGYTFGSGTRLTVV.

The chain's CDR3 is CASSFRGTSGEQYF. For the CDR3, the DNA is TGTGCCAGCAGCTTCAGGGGAACAAGTGGCGAGCAGTACTTC. V is TRBV7-8 and J is TRBJ2-7; D may be TRBD1 (6 bases). The CDR3 runs 14 residues. V gave up 3 bases and J gave up 6 bases, with 15 bases separating them. Germline lookup yields CDR1 SGHVS and CDR2 FQNEAQ.

The CDR3 sequence is CASSERRGAPNEKLFF. Written as DNA, the CDR3 is TGTGCCAGCAGTGAAAGACGGGGGGCACCAAATGAAAAACTGTTTTTT. This chain connects TRBV25-1 to TRBJ1-4, with TRBD1 as a possible D gene (6 bases). The CDR3 has 16 amino acids. Trimming removed 2 bases at V and 5 bases at J, with 15 bases between. Germline CDR1 MGHDK, CDR2 SYGVNS.